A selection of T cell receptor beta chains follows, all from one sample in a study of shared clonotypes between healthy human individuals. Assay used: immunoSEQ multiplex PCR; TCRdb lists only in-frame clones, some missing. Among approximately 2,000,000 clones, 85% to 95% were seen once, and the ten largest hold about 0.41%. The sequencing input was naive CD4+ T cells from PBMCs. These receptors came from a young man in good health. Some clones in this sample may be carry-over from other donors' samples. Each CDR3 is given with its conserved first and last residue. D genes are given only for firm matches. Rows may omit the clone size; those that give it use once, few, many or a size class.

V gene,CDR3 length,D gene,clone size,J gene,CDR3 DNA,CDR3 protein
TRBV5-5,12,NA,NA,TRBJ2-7,TGTGCCAGCAGCTTGGGCGGATACGAGCAGTACTTC,CASSLGGYEQYF
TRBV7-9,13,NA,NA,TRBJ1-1,TGTGCCAGCAGCCCCCCGGGAACGGCTGAAGCTTTCTTT,CASSPPGTAEAFF
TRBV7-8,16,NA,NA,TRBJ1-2,TGTGCCAGCAGCTCCAAGCCTCGGTTCCTTCACTATGGCTACACCTTC,CASSSKPRFLHYGYTF
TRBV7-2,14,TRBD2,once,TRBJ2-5,TGTGCCAGCAGCTTAGCCGGGACTAGCGAGACCCAGTACTTC,CASSLAGTSETQYF
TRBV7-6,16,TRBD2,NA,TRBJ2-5,TGTGCCAGCAGCCCAGGAGGGACTAGCGGGAGAAAGACCCAGTACTTC,CASSPGGTSGRKTQYF
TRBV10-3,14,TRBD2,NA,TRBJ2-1,TGTGCCATCAGGCCGGGAGGGCCGTATTATGAGCAGTTCTTC,CAIRPGGPYYEQFF
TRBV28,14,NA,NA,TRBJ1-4,TGTGCCAGCACCAGGGGAGGTTCGAATGAAAAACTGTTTTTT,CASTRGGSNEKLFF
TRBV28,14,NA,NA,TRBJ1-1,TGTGCCAGCAGTTCGGGCAGGCCGAACACTGAAGCTTTCTTT,CASSSGRPNTEAFF
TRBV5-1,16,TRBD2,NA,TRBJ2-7,TGCGCCAGCAGCGCGAGACTAGCGGGCAGAACCTACGAGCAGTACTTC,CASSARLAGRTYEQYF
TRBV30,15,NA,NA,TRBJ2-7,TGTGCCTGGAGTGTAGGTGTGGTGGGTCGGGACGAGCAGTACTTC,CAWSVGVVGRDEQYF
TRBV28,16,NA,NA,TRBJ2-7,TGTGCCAGCAGTTCGGCCGGGATTACCCCTACCCCCGAGCAGTACTTC,CASSSAGITPTPEQYF
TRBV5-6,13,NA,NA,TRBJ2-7,TGTGCCAGCAGTTCCAGGGACTCCTACGAGCAGTACTTC,CASSSRDSYEQYF
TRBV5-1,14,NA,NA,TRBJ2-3,TGCGCCAGCAGCTTGGGAACTGCCGGAGATACGCAGTATTTT,CASSLGTAGDTQYF
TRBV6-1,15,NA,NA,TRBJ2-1,TGTGCCAGCAGTGAGGCGGGGACGGCCTACAATGAGCAGTTCTTC,CASSEAGTAYNEQFF
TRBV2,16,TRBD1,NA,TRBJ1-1,TGTGCCAGCCGGGCCCGGACAGGGGGCAGGAGCACTGAAGCTTTCTTT,CASRARTGGRSTEAFF
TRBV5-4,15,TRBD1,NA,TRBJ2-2,TGTGCCAGCAGCTTGTGGACAGGTCACACCGGGGAGCTGTTTTTT,CASSLWTGHTGELFF
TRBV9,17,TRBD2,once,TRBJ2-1,TGTGCCAGCAGCACGTCGACTAGCGGGAGGTGGGGTAATGAGCAGTTCTTC,CASSTSTSGRWGNEQFF
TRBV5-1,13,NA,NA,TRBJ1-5,TGCGCCAGCAGCGCGGACGGAAATCAGCCCCAGCATTTT,CASSADGNQPQHF
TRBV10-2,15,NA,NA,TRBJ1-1,TGCGCCAGCAGCACTAACACAGGGACGAACACTGAAGCTTTCTTT,CASSTNTGTNTEAFF
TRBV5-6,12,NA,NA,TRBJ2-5,TGTGCCAGCAGCTTGACAGGGGAGACCCAGTACTTC,CASSLTGETQYF
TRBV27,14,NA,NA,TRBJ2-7,TGTGCCAGCAGTTTTTTGGGGGGCTCCTACGAGCAGTACTTC,CASSFLGGSYEQYF
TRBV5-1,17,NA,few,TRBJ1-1,TGCGCCAGCAGCTTGACAGGGCAGGCGATTGGTGACACTGAAGCTTTCTTT,CASSLTGQAIGDTEAFF
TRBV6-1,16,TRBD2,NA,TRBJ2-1,TGTGCCAGCAGTGGCCTCCCCGGGACTAGCGGGAATGAGCAGTTCTTC,CASSGLPGTSGNEQFF
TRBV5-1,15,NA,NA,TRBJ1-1,TGCGCCAGCAGCTTTCTAGGGGCGGGGGGCACTGAAGCTTTCTTT,CASSFLGAGGTEAFF
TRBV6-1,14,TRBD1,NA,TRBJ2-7,TGTGCCAGCAGCAACAGGGGGGAGACCTACGAGCAGTACTTC,CASSNRGETYEQYF
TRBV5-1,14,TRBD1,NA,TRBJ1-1,TGCGCCAGCAGATCCACAGGGGCCTACACTGAAGCTTTCTTT,CASRSTGAYTEAFF
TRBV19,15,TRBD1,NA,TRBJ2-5,TGTGCCAGTAGTATTCAGGGGGCAGGTGAGGAGACCCAGTACTTC,CASSIQGAGEETQYF
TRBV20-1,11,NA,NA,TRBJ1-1,TGCAGTGCTCCAGGGAACACTGAAGCTTTCTTT,CSAPGNTEAFF
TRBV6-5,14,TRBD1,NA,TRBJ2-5,TGTGCCAGCACCCGAGGACAGGGGCAAGAGACCCAGTACTTC,CASTRGQGQETQYF
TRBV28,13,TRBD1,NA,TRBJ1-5,TGTGCCAGCACCAGACAGGGAAATCAGCCCCAGCATTTT,CASTRQGNQPQHF
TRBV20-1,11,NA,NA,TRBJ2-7,TGCAGTGCTAGAGGAACACGGGTCTGGCACTTC,CSARGTRVWHF
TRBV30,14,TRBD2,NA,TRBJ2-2,TGTGCCTGGAGTGGGACTAGTGTGGGGTGGGAGCTGTTTTTT,CAWSGTSVGWELFF
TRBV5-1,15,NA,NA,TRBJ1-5,TGCGCCAGCAGCCCGGCAGGAGCTAGCAATCAGCCCCAGCATTTT,CASSPAGASNQPQHF
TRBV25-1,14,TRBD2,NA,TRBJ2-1,TGTGCCAGCAGGGGTGCGGGAGCGTTCTTTGAGCAGTTCTTC,CASRGAGAFFEQFF
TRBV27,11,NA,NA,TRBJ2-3,TGTGCCAGCCTCCTTGGGGGTACGCAGTATTTT,CASLLGGTQYF
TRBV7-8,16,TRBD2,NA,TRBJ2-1,TGTGCCAGCAGCTTTCTCAGAGCGGGAGGGTACAATGAGCAGTTCTTC,CASSFLRAGGYNEQFF
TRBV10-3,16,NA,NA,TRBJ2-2,TGTGCCATCAGTGACCCCCGACAGTTGAACACCGGGGAGCTGTTTTTT,CAISDPRQLNTGELFF
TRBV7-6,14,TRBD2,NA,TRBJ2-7,TGTGCCAGCAGCCCTAGACTAGCGGGAGACGAGCAGTACTTC,CASSPRLAGDEQYF
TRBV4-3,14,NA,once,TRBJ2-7,TGCGCCAGCAGCCAAGGGACACGAACCTACGAGCAGTACTTC,CASSQGTRTYEQYF
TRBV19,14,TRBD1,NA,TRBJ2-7,TGTGCCAGTAGTAGACAGGGTAGAACCTACGAGCAGTACTTC,CASSRQGRTYEQYF
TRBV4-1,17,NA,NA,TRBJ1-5,TGCGCCAGCAGCCAAGGAGGGGCACTCCTGGGCAATCAGCCCCAGCATTTT,CASSQGGALLGNQPQHF
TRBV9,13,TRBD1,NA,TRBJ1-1,TGTGCCAGCAGCGTAACAGGGGGCGGTCAGGCTTTCTTT,CASSVTGGGQAFF
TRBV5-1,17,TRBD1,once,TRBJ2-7,TGCGCCAGCAGCTTGGCGGACGCCGGGACAGGCCACTACGAGCAGTACTTC,CASSLADAGTGHYEQYF